Given below is one TCR beta chain in context. The antigen is not known. This sample was taken from a study of vaccination and CD4 T cells after COVID-19. Study overall: Convalescent patients, SARS-CoV-2 positive by nasal swab PCR, comprised under ten mild cases and one severe case. The interval from dose two to post-vaccine sampling had a median of around 79 days, and it ranged from 14 to 241.

The Oncomine TCR Beta short-read assay generated sequence data from the DNA of cultured CD4+ T cells. Investigators obtained genomic DNA by extraction from cultured CD4+ T cells. TCRdb passed the PCR reads through MiXCR, listing each CDR3 protein once. The table shows 20,000 to 25,000 distinct CDR3 sequences, with 30% to 35% occurring only once. As to time point: late sampling 161 to 241 days after vaccination in a few convalescent patients. The treatment: roughly 10-day PBMC culture with coronavirus spike peptide pools or control peptides (ViraFEST assay). With peptide pools, ViraFEST first expanded antigen-specific T cells and afterwards sequenced their TCRs. Sequenced here: CD4+ T cells from blood, cultured in vitro, sampled about 7 months after SARS-CoV-2 vaccination. The source is a human donor who had recovered from COVID-19.

The CDR3 loop reads CASSPGPYSNQPQHF. As DNA, the CDR3 is TGTGCCAGCAGTCCGGGACCTTATAGCAATCAGCCCCAGCATTTT. The V call is TRBV6-1, the J call TRBJ1-5, with a tentative D call TRBD1 (5 bases). V was cut by 5 bases and J by 0 bases, with 11 bases left in between. The V gene's germline CDR1 is MNHNS and CDR2 SASEGT. CDR3 size: 15 residues.